The rows below give T cell receptor beta chains drawn from one sample of a study of blood T cell repertoires in COVID-19. Sequenced by immunoSEQ multiplex PCR; TCRdb stores in-frame clones only, minus some. This sample has approximately 360,000 clones; 90% occur once, and the top ten carry about 6.8%. The sample was peripheral blood. These receptors all come from a man between 18 and 35 years old with active or convalescent COVID-19. Both conserved end residues are part of each CDR3. Fields, in order: D gene, J gene, clone size, V gene, CDR3 protein, CDR3 DNA. The D gene is left open where the match is weak. Rows may omit the clone size; those that give it use once, few, many or a size class.

D: .
J: TRBJ1-3
size: once
V: TRBV15
CDR3: CATSHRESGNTIYF
DNA: TGTGCCACCAGCCACAGAGAGTCTGGAAACACCATATATTTT

D: TRBD1
J: TRBJ2-7
size: .
V: TRBV14
CDR3: CASSRTGTGYEQYF
DNA: TGTGCCAGCAGCCGTACTGGGACAGGCTACGAGCAGTACTTC

D: .
J: TRBJ2-3
size: .
V: TRBV6-6
CDR3: CASSQGWGDTDTQYF
DNA: TGTGCCAGCAGCCAAGGGTGGGGGGACACAGATACGCAGTATTTT

D: .
J: TRBJ1-1
size: .
V: TRBV7-8
CDR3: CASSLQNTEAFF
DNA: TGTGCCAGCAGCCTACAGAACACTGAAGCTTTCTTT

D: .
J: TRBJ1-3
size: .
V: TRBV2
CDR3: CASNLGQFGGNTIYF
DNA: TGTGCCAGCAACCTGGGGCAATTCGGGGGAAACACCATATATTTT

D: TRBD2
J: TRBJ2-1
size: .
V: TRBV28
CDR3: CAIAGTSVYNEQFF
DNA: TGTGCCATCGCCGGGACTAGCGTCTACAATGAGCAGTTCTTC

D: TRBD1
J: TRBJ2-7
size: .
V: TRBV5-1
CDR3: CASSSGQGANEQYF
DNA: TGCGCCAGCAGCTCTGGACAGGGGGCCAACGAGCAGTACTTC

D: TRBD1
J: TRBJ2-7
size: .
V: TRBV4-3
CDR3: CASSQDGTGLRYEQYF
DNA: TGCGCCAGCAGCCAAGATGGGACAGGTCTCCGCTACGAGCAGTACTTC

D: .
J: TRBJ2-3
size: .
V: TRBV24-1
CDR3: CATSLAQVPDTQYF
DNA: TGTGCCACTTCACTAGCTCAAGTGCCAGATACGCAGTATTTT

D: .
J: TRBJ2-1
size: .
V: TRBV3-1/TRBV3-2
CDR3: CASSRPVEGNEQFF
DNA: TGTGCCAGCAGCCGCCCTGTAGAGGGCAATGAGCAGTTCTTC

D: .
J: TRBJ1-2
size: .
V: TRBV6-5
CDR3: CASSPSGYSNYGYTF
DNA: TGTGCCAGCAGCCCGTCGGGGTATTCAAACTATGGCTACACCTTC

D: TRBD1
J: TRBJ1-1
size: .
V: TRBV19
CDR3: CASSPQNRGRSTEAFF
DNA: TGTGCCAGTAGTCCCCAGAACAGGGGGCGATCCACTGAAGCTTTCTTT

D: TRBD2
J: TRBJ2-7
size: .
V: TRBV5-1
CDR3: CASSLEAGEIYEQYF
DNA: TGCGCCAGCAGCTTAGAAGCGGGAGAGATCTACGAGCAGTACTTC

D: TRBD1
J: TRBJ1-4
size: .
V: TRBV5-1
CDR3: CASSVGGGEKLFF
DNA: TGCGCCAGCAGCGTAGGGGGCGGTGAAAAACTGTTTTTT

D: .
J: TRBJ1-5
size: .
V: TRBV2
CDR3: CASSVSGYSNQPQHF
DNA: TGTGCCAGCAGTGTATCAGGCTATAGCAATCAGCCCCAGCATTTT

D: .
J: TRBJ1-3
size: .
V: TRBV11-2
CDR3: CASSLENTGNTIYF
DNA: TGTGCCAGCAGCTTAGAAAACACTGGAAACACCATATATTTT

D: TRBD1
J: TRBJ1-2
size: .
V: TRBV29-1
CDR3: CSVEDPTGDTLYGYTF
DNA: TGCAGCGTTGAAGACCCGACAGGGGACACCTTATATGGCTACACCTTC

D: .
J: TRBJ2-7
size: .
V: TRBV5-4
CDR3: CASSLAGEIYEQYF
DNA: TGTGCCAGCAGCTTGGCCGGGGAGATCTACGAGCAGTACTTC

D: .
J: TRBJ1-5
size: .
V: TRBV9
CDR3: CASSVGGIGQPQHF
DNA: TGTGCCAGCAGCGTGGGAGGGATTGGGCAGCCCCAGCATTTT

D: TRBD2
J: TRBJ2-6
size: .
V: TRBV6-4
CDR3: CARRVGREANVLTF
DNA: TGTGCCAGGCGGGTGGGGAGGGAGGCCAACGTCCTGACTTTC

D: TRBD1
J: TRBJ1-2
size: once
V: TRBV19
CDR3: CASSYEGGSYGYTF
DNA: TGTGCCAGTAGTTATGAAGGGGGCTCATATGGCTACACCTTC

D: TRBD2
J: TRBJ2-3
size: .
V: TRBV9
CDR3: CASSPEGLAGAYTDTQYF
DNA: TGTGCCAGCAGCCCCGAGGGGCTAGCGGGGGCGTACACAGATACGCAGTATTTT

D: .
J: TRBJ1-1
size: .
V: TRBV4-3
CDR3: CASSQDRFMTEAFF
DNA: TGCGCCAGCAGCCAAGACAGGTTTATGACTGAAGCTTTCTTT

D: .
J: TRBJ2-3
size: .
V: TRBV10-3
CDR3: CAISRGNTDTQYF
DNA: TGTGCCATCAGTCGGGGAAACACAGATACGCAGTATTTT

D: TRBD1
J: TRBJ2-7
size: .
V: TRBV15
CDR3: CATSRDGGPGQGAYEQYF
DNA: TGTGCCACCAGCAGAGATGGGGGACCGGGACAGGGGGCGTACGAGCAGTACTTC

D: .
J: TRBJ2-5
size: .
V: TRBV28
CDR3: CASSPGTTVQETQYF
DNA: TGTGCCAGCAGTCCTGGGACAACGGTACAAGAGACCCAGTACTTC

D: TRBD2
J: TRBJ2-1
size: .
V: TRBV29-1
CDR3: CSVAGTSGESYNEQFF
DNA: TGCAGCGTTGCCGGGACTAGCGGGGAGTCCTACAATGAGCAGTTCTTC

D: TRBD2
J: TRBJ2-7
size: once
V: TRBV7-2
CDR3: CASSPLAGGGEQYF
DNA: TGTGCCAGCAGCCCCCTAGCGGGGGGCGGCGAGCAGTACTTC

D: .
J: TRBJ1-1
size: .
V: TRBV29-1
CDR3: CSAGEGHLEAFF
DNA: TGCAGCGCCGGAGAGGGCCATCTTGAAGCTTTCTTT

D: .
J: TRBJ2-7
size: .
V: TRBV5-1
CDR3: CASSLPAGGGYEQYF
DNA: TGCGCCAGCAGCTTGCCCGCCGGGGGTGGGTACGAGCAGTACTTC

D: TRBD1
J: TRBJ2-7
size: .
V: TRBV5-1
CDR3: CASSLVMQGAREQYF
DNA: TGCGCCAGCAGCTTGGTTATGCAGGGGGCGAGAGAGCAGTACTTC

D: .
J: TRBJ1-3
size: .
V: TRBV19
CDR3: CASKIGRGRNTIYF
DNA: TGTGCCAGTAAAATCGGGAGGGGTCGAAACACCATATATTTT

D: TRBD2
J: TRBJ2-5
size: .
V: TRBV3-1/TRBV3-2
CDR3: CASGRAGLGQETQYF
DNA: TGTGCCAGCGGGAGAGCGGGACTAGGCCAAGAGACCCAGTACTTC

D: TRBD1
J: TRBJ2-7
size: .
V: TRBV7-9
CDR3: CASSLGTGNYEQYF
DNA: TGTGCCAGCAGCTTAGGGACAGGGAACTACGAGCAGTACTTC

D: .
J: TRBJ1-6
size: .
V: TRBV9
CDR3: CASSVGHTRNSPLHF
DNA: TGTGCCAGCAGCGTAGGTCACACGAGGAATTCACCCCTCCACTTT

D: TRBD2
J: TRBJ2-1
size: once
V: TRBV6-2/TRBV6-3
CDR3: CASSYWTSDYNEQFF
DNA: TGTGCCAGCAGTTATTGGACTAGCGACTACAATGAGCAGTTCTTC

D: .
J: TRBJ1-3
size: .
V: TRBV12-5
CDR3: CASGFLLPGVSGNTIYF
DNA: TGTGCTAGTGGTTTTTTACTCCCGGGGGTCTCTGGAAACACCATATATTTT

D: .
J: TRBJ1-1
size: once
V: TRBV7-8
CDR3: CASSRRANTEAFF
DNA: TGTGCCAGCAGCCGGAGGGCCAACACTGAAGCTTTCTTT